Listed here are 29 T cell receptor beta chains from one sample, sequenced in a study of shared clonotypes between healthy human individuals. The method was immunoSEQ multiplex PCR; TCRdb's version includes in-frame clones alone and lacks a portion of them. The sample includes around 2.1 million clones, 93% of them seen just once. Cells designated naive CD8 were CD45RO-negative and were positively selected for CCR7, with terminally differentiated effector memory CD45RA+ cells excluded. Sequenced input: naive CD8+ T cells from PBMCs. These receptors all come from a man younger than 30 in good health. Some clones in this sample may be carry-over from other donors' samples.

V gene TRBV5-6 combines with J gene TRBJ2-2; no firm D call. Per germline, CDR1 SGHDT and CDR2 YYEEEE. This CDR3 contains 12 residues. V lost 4 bases to trimming and J lost 5 bases, with 6 bases between them. CDR3 sequence (DNA): TGTGCCAGCAGCCGTCGAACCGGGGAGCTGTTTTTT. Protein sequence: CASSRRTGELFF.

The gene calls are TRBV6-6 and TRBJ1-1; the match to TRBD1 covers 11 bases. CDR1 and CDR2 from the germline V gene are MNHNY and SVGAGI (reference sequence). There are 14 residues in the CDR3. The ends lost 6 bases at V and 4 bases at J; junction bases unmatched: 4. For the CDR3, the DNA is TGTGCCAGCAGCAGGGACAGGGGGGGCACTGAAGCTTTCTTT. Translation gives CASSRDRGGTEAFF.

V usage is TRBV7-6 and J usage is TRBJ2-7; 14 bases are a match to TRBD2. The V gene's germline CDR1 is SGHVS and CDR2 FNYEAQ. The CDR3 runs 19 residues. V was clipped by 5 bases and J by 4 bases; unmatched bases: 16. Here the CDR3 DNA reads TGTGCCAGCAGCCCCGGGACTAGCGGGAGAGGGGCCGGGGTTTACGAGCAGTACTTC. Its protein is CASSPGTSGRGAGVYEQYF.

For the CDR3, the DNA is TGTGCCAGCAGTGAAGTCAGGAACCCCCTTTACGAGCAGTACTTC. This codes for CASSEVRNPLYEQYF. This sequence joins TRBV6-1 and TRBJ2-7; D gene ambiguous. Germline-derived CDR1 and CDR2 are MNHNS and SASEGT. The CDR3 extends over 15 amino acids. Trimming stripped 1 base from V and 4 bases from J, with 14 bases between.

The chain combines TRBV6-1 with TRBJ2-1, with 8 bases lining up with TRBD1. With V trimmed by 10 bases and J by 9 bases, 11 bases remained unmatched. Germline CDR1 MNHNS, CDR2 SASEGT. The CDR3 loop spans 13 amino acids. In DNA form, the CDR3 reads TGTGCCACCCACGGACAGGGAATGGGTGAGCAGTTCTTC. It yields the protein CATHGQGMGEQFF.

V gene TRBV27 combines with J gene TRBJ2-1, with D hard to call. The CDR3 loop spans 10 amino acids. The V end was cut by 3 bases, the J end by 12 bases, with 6 bases between. Looked up from germline, CDR1 is MNHEY and CDR2 is SMNVEV (reference sequence). The CDR3 loop is CASSFPRQFF. CDR3 DNA sequence: TGTGCCAGCAGTTTCCCCAGGCAGTTCTTC.

This chain uses TRBV9 with TRBJ1-2, with 7 bases aligning to TRBD1. This CDR3 spans 20 amino acids. Germline CDR1 SGDLS, CDR2 YYNGEE. V gave up 3 bases and J gave up 2 bases; unmatched junction bases: 22. The CDR3 protein is CASSDPTGGPMTGYNYGYTF. As DNA, the CDR3 is TGTGCCAGCAGCGATCCCACAGGCGGCCCTATGACAGGGTACAACTATGGCTACACCTTC.

Concerning this clone: Other DNA sequences of this sample code for an identical CDR3. The rearrangement uses TRBV28 and TRBJ2-5; D possibly corresponds to TRBD2 (5 bases). Per germline, CDR1 MDHEN and CDR2 SYDVKM. Trimming cost V 3 bases and J 4 bases, with 9 bases left between them. The CDR3 is made up of 13 amino acids. CDR3 residues: CASSFRGPETQYF. The CDR3 bases are TGTGCCAGCAGTTTTCGGGGTCCAGAGACCCAGTACTTC. Complete variable domain (other parts from reference TRBV28 and TRBJ2-5): DVKVTQSSRYLVKRTGEKVFLECVQDMDHENMFWYRQDPGLGLRLIYFSYDVKMKEKGDIPEGYSVSREKKERFSLILESASTNQTSMYLCASSFRGPETQYFGPGTRLLVL.

V is TRBV4-2 and J is TRBJ2-1, with unresolved D. V was shortened by 4 bases and J by 0 bases, with 7 bases between the two germline ends. This CDR3 has 14 amino acids. Germline-derived CDR1 and CDR2 are LGHNA and YNFKEQ. Here the CDR3 DNA reads TGTGCCAGCAGCCCGCCCCCCTCCTACAATGAGCAGTTCTTC. As protein: CASSPPPSYNEQFF.

V usage is TRBV7-3 and J usage is TRBJ2-7; D may be TRBD2 (6 bases). CDR3 length equals 17 residues. V lost 5 bases to trimming and J lost 3 bases, with 23 bases between them. The V gene's germline CDR1 is SGHTA and CDR2 FQGTGA. CDR3 loop: CASSPLVEGGILYEQYF. CDR3 DNA: TGTGCCAGCAGCCCCCTAGTGGAGGGAGGCATACTCTACGAGCAGTACTTC. Complete variable domain (other parts from reference TRBV7-3 and TRBJ2-7): GAGVSQTPSNKVTEKGKYVELRCDPISGHTALYWYRQSLGQGPEFLIYFQGTGAADDSGLPNDRFFAVRPEGSVSTLKIQRTERGDSAVYLCASSPLVEGGILYEQYFGPGTRLTVT.

The chain links TRBV27 to TRBJ2-5; maybe TRBD1 (5 bases). The CDR3 consists of 17 residues. In germline, CDR1 is MNHEY, CDR2 SMNVEV (reference sequence). V lost 2 bases to trimming and J lost 5 bases, with 21 bases between them. The CDR3: CASSLAPLTEKGETQYF. CDR3 nucleotide sequence: TGTGCCAGCAGTTTAGCCCCCTTGACGGAGAAGGGGGAGACCCAGTACTTC.

V is TRBV7-2 and J is TRBJ2-7; D perhaps matches TRBD1 (5 bases). The germline gives CDR1 SGHTA, CDR2 FQGNSA. Between the trimmed V and J ends, which lost 6 bases and 2 bases, there was a span of 17 bases. This CDR3 has 15 residues. The CDR3 loop is CASRPTPGRAYEQYF. The CDR3 nucleotides read TGTGCCAGCAGACCCACCCCAGGGCGCGCCTACGAGCAGTACTTC.

This chain connects TRBV27 to TRBJ2-7; 8 bases agree with TRBD2. Germline CDR1 MNHEY, CDR2 SMNVEV (reference sequence). This CDR3 spans 15 amino acids. Trimming cost V 3 bases and J 2 bases; bases outside gene matches: 6. For the CDR3, the DNA is TGTGCCAGCAGTTTCATCGGGGGGGGGACCTACGAGCAGTACTTC. This translates into CASSFIGGGTYEQYF.

This chain connects TRBV5-8 to TRBJ2-7, with D possibly TRBD1 on 7 matching bases. The CDR3 is 13 residues long. Between the trimmed V and J ends, which lost 4 bases and 2 bases, there was a span of 10 bases. Germline V gene sequence: CDR1 SGHTS, CDR2 YDEGEE. The CDR3 sequence: CASSAGQPYEQYF. In nucleotides, the CDR3 is TGTGCCAGCAGCGCGGGACAGCCCTACGAGCAGTACTTC.

The chain is built from TRBV5-4 and TRBJ2-7; D ambiguous. Germline V CDR1 and CDR2: SGHNT, YYREEE (reference sequence). The V and J ends lost 6 bases and 5 bases respectively, with 15 bases between them. The CDR3 totals 13 residues. The CDR3 DNA is TGTGCCAGCACTGACTCGGAGTGGAACGAGCAGTACTTC. This codes for CASTDSEWNEQYF.

Remarks on this clone: Other DNA sequences in the sample encode the same CDR3. The chain uses TRBV9 and TRBJ2-3; the D gene is possibly TRBD2 (6 bases). V was pared by 2 bases and J by 1 base, with 11 bases between. CDR3 length equals 15 residues. Germline CDR1 SGDLS, CDR2 YYNGEE. CDR3 region: CASSVVSGGTDTQYF. CDR3 coding DNA: TGTGCCAGCAGCGTCGTTTCGGGAGGCACAGATACGCAGTATTTT.

The rearrangement joins TRBV9 to TRBJ1-2; 7 bases match TRBD1. Germline V gene lookup returns CDR1 SGDLS and CDR2 YYNGEE. The CDR3 covers 16 residues. V gave up 4 bases and J gave up 0 bases; unmatched junction bases: 9. CDR3: CASSPETGSANYGYTF. The CDR3 coding sequence is TGTGCCAGCAGCCCAGAGACAGGGTCCGCTAACTATGGCTACACCTTC. Looking up the rest from reference TRBV9 and TRBJ1-2 gives the full variable domain: DSGVTQTPKHLITATGQRVTLRCSPRSGDLSVYWYQQSLDQGLQFLIQYYNGEERAKGNILERFSAQQFPDLHSELNLSSLELGDSALYFCASSPETGSANYGYTFGSGTRLTVV.

V usage is TRBV25-1 and J usage is TRBJ2-3; D gene ambiguous. V was clipped by 2 bases and J by 2 bases, with 14 bases between them. The germline V gene has CDR1 MGHDK and CDR2 SYGVNS. The length of the CDR3 is 16 residues. CDR3: CASSERLRLTTDTQYF. The CDR3 DNA reads as TGTGCCAGCAGTGAACGGCTAAGACTTACCACAGATACGCAGTATTTT.

The gene calls are TRBV4-1 and TRBJ2-7; maybe TRBD2 (6 bases). Trimming cost V 4 bases and J 0 bases, with 10 bases left between them. The germline gives CDR1 MGHRA, CDR2 YSYEKL. The CDR3 contains 14 residues. CDR3 loop: CASSRGDGSYEQYF. In DNA form, the CDR3 reads TGCGCCAGCAGCCGGGGGGACGGCTCCTACGAGCAGTACTTC.

This clone came up once. The CDR3 loop is CASSYRGPLGGVFF. The CDR3 nucleotides read TGTGCCAGCAGTTACCGAGGACCCCTCGGGGGAGTGTTTTTT. The J gene is TRBJ1-4, the V gene TRBV6-6, with a possible D match to TRBD1 (5 bases). Trimming stripped 2 bases from V and 15 bases from J, with 19 bases between. Germline V gene data show CDR1 as MNHNY and CDR2 as SVGAGI (reference sequence). There are 14 residues in the CDR3.

This clone turned up a few times. The rearrangement links TRBV19 to TRBJ1-1, with unresolved D. Germline lookup yields CDR1 LNHDA and CDR2 SQIVND (reference sequence). The CDR3 is 15 residues long. The V gene lost 1 base and the J gene lost 0 bases, with 9 bases spanning the gap. The CDR3 reads CASSIAVSLNTEAFF. DNA of the CDR3: TGTGCCAGTAGTATAGCCGTTAGTCTGAACACTGAAGCTTTCTTT. The complete variable domain, with remaining parts taken from reference TRBV19 and TRBJ1-1, reads DGGITQSPKYLFRKEGQNVTLSCEQNLNHDAMYWYRQDPGQGLRLIYYSQIVNDFQKGDIAEGYSVSREKKESFPLTVTSAQKNPTAFYLCASSIAVSLNTEAFFGQGTRLTVV.

The chain uses TRBV7-9 and TRBJ2-3, with TRBD2 matching 13 bases. The V segment lost 5 bases and the J segment 2 bases; nucleotides outside the gene matches: 10. The V gene's germline CDR1 is SEHNR and CDR2 FQNEAQ (reference sequence). The CDR3 consists of 18 residues. The CDR3 is CASSGRLAGGLSTDTQYF. The DNA for the CDR3 is TGTGCCAGCAGCGGCCGACTAGCGGGAGGATTATCCACAGATACGCAGTATTTT.

J is TRBJ2-7 and V is TRBV10-1, with 8 positions matching TRBD1. Germline V gene data show CDR1 as WNHNN and CDR2 as SYGVQD (reference sequence). The CDR3 extends over 14 amino acids. The V segment lost 3 bases and the J segment 0 bases; nucleotides outside the gene matches: 1. CDR3 in DNA: TGCGCCAGCAGTGACGGACAGGGCTCCTACGAGCAGTACTTC. Translation: CASSDGQGSYEQYF.

The rearrangement uses TRBV6-6 and TRBJ1-1; D is uncertain. The germline CDR1 and CDR2 sequences are MNHNY and SVGAGI (reference sequence). CDR3 size: 14 residues. Trimming removed 2 bases from V and 0 bases from J, with 7 bases in between. The CDR3, as DNA: TGTGCCAGCAGTTACCTCGGATTGAACACTGAAGCTTTCTTT. Protein sequence: CASSYLGLNTEAFF.

This clone has only one observation. The CDR3 region is CASSQSQGTEAFF. The CDR3 bases are TGCGCCAGCAGTCAATCCCAGGGGACTGAAGCTTTCTTT. The rearrangement uses TRBV23-1 and TRBJ1-1, with TRBD1 as a possible D gene (6 bases). TRBV23-1 is placed among ORFs of uncertain function. The CDR3 has 13 residues. Trimming removed 0 bases from V and 5 bases from J, with 7 bases in between.

The chain has TRBV29-1 and TRBJ1-2, with a possible D match to TRBD1 (5 bases). V lost 5 bases, J lost 10 bases, and 14 bases lay in between. The CDR3 totals 11 residues. Per germline, CDR1 SQVTM and CDR2 ANQGSEA. CDR3 in DNA: TGCAGCGTTCAGTCGGGGACCGACTACACCTTC. Residues: CSVQSGTDYTF.

The rearrangement joins TRBV11-2 to TRBJ2-2; D is possibly TRBD2 (6 bases). The V gene lost 4 bases and the J gene lost 0 bases, with 12 bases spanning the gap. This CDR3 comprises 16 residues. Germline CDR1 is SGHAT and CDR2 is FQNNGV. CDR3 bases: TGTGCCAGCAGCTGGGCTAGCGAGACGAACACCGGGGAGCTGTTTTTT. Translation gives CASSWASETNTGELFF.

The V gene is TRBV9, the J gene TRBJ2-7, with a tentative D call TRBD2 (6 bases). Trimming left V 3 bases short and J 4 bases short, with 14 bases between. The CDR3 consists of 14 residues. Germline V gene lookup returns CDR1 SGDLS and CDR2 YYNGEE. The CDR3 sequence is CASSAGAEGYEQYF. Here the CDR3 DNA reads TGTGCCAGCAGCGCCGGAGCGGAGGGGTACGAGCAGTACTTC.

The chain recombines TRBV19 with TRBJ2-1; D is undetermined. V was trimmed by 3 bases and J by 0 bases, leaving 6 bases between them. The CDR3 length is 14 residues. The germline V gene has CDR1 LNHDA and CDR2 SQIVND (reference sequence). CDR3 DNA sequence: TGTGCCAGTAGTATCGGCGCCTCCTACAATGAGCAGTTCTTC. Encoded protein: CASSIGASYNEQFF.